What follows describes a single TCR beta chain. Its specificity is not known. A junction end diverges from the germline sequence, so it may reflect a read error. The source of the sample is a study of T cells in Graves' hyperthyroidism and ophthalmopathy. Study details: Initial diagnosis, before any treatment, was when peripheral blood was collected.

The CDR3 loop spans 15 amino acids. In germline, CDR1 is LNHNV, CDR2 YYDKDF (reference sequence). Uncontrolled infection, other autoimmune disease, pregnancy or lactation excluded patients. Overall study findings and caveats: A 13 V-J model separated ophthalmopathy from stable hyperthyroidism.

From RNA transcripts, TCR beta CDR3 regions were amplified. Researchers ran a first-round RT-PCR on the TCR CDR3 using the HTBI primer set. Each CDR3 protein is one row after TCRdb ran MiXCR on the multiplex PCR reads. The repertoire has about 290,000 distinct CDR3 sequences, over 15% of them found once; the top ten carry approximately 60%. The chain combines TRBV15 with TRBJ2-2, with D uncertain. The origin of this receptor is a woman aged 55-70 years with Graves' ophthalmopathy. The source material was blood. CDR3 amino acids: CATQISLASTGELFF. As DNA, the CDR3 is TGCGCCACCCAAATCTCCCTCGCGAGCACCGGGGAGCTGTTTTTT.